These 5 T cell receptor beta chains originate from one sample sequenced in a study of OX40 agonist ivuxolimab in advanced cancers. Libraries were built with the immunoSEQ multiplex PCR assay. The table comes from immuneACCESS by way of TCRdb, which keeps in-frame sequences with V and J called. Part of the clones is missing from these tables; in studies checked, under half for an unresolved V gene and the rest for unknown reasons. The sample table shows around 31,000 clones, and about nine tenths are seen once. The ten largest clones represent around 39% of the sample. This specimen consisted of CD4+ or CD8+ T cells sorted from blood, obtained in a trial of the OX40 agonist ivuxolimab. Source of these receptors: an adult with an advanced solid tumor such as melanoma, head and neck, liver or kidney cancer.

The rearrangement links TRBV19 to TRBJ2-5; 12 nucleotides line up with TRBD2. V lost 5 bases to trimming and J lost 1 base; unmatched junction nucleotides: 5. CDR1 LNHDA and CDR2 SQIVND come from the germline V gene (reference sequence). The CDR3 totals 16 residues. The CDR3 is CASSPGLAGLQETQYF. CDR3 DNA sequence: TGTGCCAGTAGTCCCGGACTAGCGGGGCTCCAAGAGACCCAGTACTTC.

The chain uses TRBV29-1 and TRBJ2-1, with D perhaps TRBD2 (6 bases). Germline V lookup: CDR1 SQVTM, CDR2 ANQGSEA. V was shortened by 7 bases and J by 4 bases, with 17 bases between the two germline ends. The CDR3 loop spans 14 amino acids. Here the CDR3 reads CSAEGSGTYNEQFF. CDR3 sequence (DNA): TGCAGCGCCGAAGGTAGCGGAACTTACAATGAGCAGTTCTTC.

V is TRBV7-9 and J is TRBJ1-4, with D possibly being TRBD1 (6 bases). The V end was cut by 0 bases, the J end by 8 bases, with 13 bases between. Germline V gives CDR1 SEHNR, CDR2 FQNEAQ (reference sequence). The CDR3 has 15 residues. CDR3 DNA sequence: TGTGCCAGCAGCTTAGCGAGGGGGATTGAGGAAAAACTGTTTTTT. Protein: CASSLARGIEEKLFF.

This clone appeared a single time. The chain employs TRBV5-4 and TRBJ2-1; D gene unclear. Between the trimmed V and J ends, which lost 1 base and 0 bases, there was a span of 5 bases. Germline lookup yields CDR1 SGHNT and CDR2 YYREEE (reference sequence). The CDR3 spans 14 residues. The CDR3 sequence is CASSLISSYNEQFF. Here the CDR3 DNA reads TGTGCCAGCAGCTTGATCAGCTCCTACAATGAGCAGTTCTTC.

The genes are TRBV19 and TRBJ1-5; D possibly corresponds to TRBD1 (6 bases). Germline V CDR1 and CDR2: LNHDA, SQIVND (reference sequence). V was clipped by 7 bases and J by 4 bases, with 14 bases between them. This CDR3 is 14 amino acids long. In DNA form, the CDR3 reads TGTGCCAGTATTGCGACAGGTTCAAATCAGCCCCAGCATTTT. Translated: CASIATGSNQPQHF.